This TCR beta chain was identified in a study of human T cells and chemical hapten exposure. Noted time point: patch test 1, 2 weeks after DPC sensitization. The treatment denotes: therapeutic diphenylcyclopropenone sensitization with weekly scalp DPC. TCRdb passed the RACE reads through MiXCR, listing each CDR3 protein once. The sample has 75,000 to 95,000 distinct CDR3 sequences, roughly 12% seen once. The germline V and J ends were trimmed by 6 bases and 4 bases, with 20 bases remaining between them. Germline CDR1 reads LGHDT; CDR2 reads YNNKEL (reference sequence). The CDR3 extends over 16 amino acids. This clonotype was found many times.

V and J are TRBV3-1 and TRBJ2-3; D is unclear. This receptor was taken from a woman aged 60 to 75 with alopecia areata. Some clones in this sample may be carry-over from other donors' samples. The sequencing here drew on whole blood, taken in connection with sensitization to the hapten diphenylcyclopropenone (DPC). CDR3 loop: CASSPAGSKVPDTQYF. CDR3 coding DNA: TGTGCCAGCAGTCCCGCCGGGTCCAAGGTCCCAGATACGCAGTATTTT.